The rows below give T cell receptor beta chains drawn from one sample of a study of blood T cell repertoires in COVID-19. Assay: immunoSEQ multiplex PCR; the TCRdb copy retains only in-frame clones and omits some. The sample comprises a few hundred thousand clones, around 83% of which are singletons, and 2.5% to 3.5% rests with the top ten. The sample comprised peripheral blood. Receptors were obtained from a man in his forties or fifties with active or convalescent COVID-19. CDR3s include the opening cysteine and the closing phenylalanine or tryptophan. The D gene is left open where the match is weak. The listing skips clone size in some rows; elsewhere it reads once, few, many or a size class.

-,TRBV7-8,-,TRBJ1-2,CASSLNFRYGYTF,TGTGCCAGCAGCTTAAACTTCCGCTATGGCTACACCTTC
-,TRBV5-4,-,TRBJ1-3,CASSPPGAEASSGNTIYF,TGTGCCAGCAGCCCCCCCGGAGCGGAGGCCAGCTCTGGAAACACCATATATTTT
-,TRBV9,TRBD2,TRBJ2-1,CASSIRTSGYNEQFF,TGTGCCAGCAGCATTCGGACTAGCGGGTACAATGAGCAGTTCTTC
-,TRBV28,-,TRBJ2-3,CASIPRTASSTDTQYF,TGTGCCAGCATCCCTCGGACAGCCTCTAGCACAGATACGCAGTATTTT
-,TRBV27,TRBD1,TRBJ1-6,CASSFGQGGTGSPLHF,TGTGCCAGCAGTTTTGGACAGGGTGGAACCGGTTCACCCCTCCACTTT
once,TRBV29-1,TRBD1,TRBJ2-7,CSVTTGNRYEQYF,TGCAGCGTCACGACAGGGAACCGCTACGAGCAGTACTTC
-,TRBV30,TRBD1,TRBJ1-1,CAYSRGDLVNTEAFF,TGTGCCTACTCCAGGGGGGACTTGGTAAACACTGAAGCTTTCTTT
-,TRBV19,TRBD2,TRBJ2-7,CASSKALAGGRDEQYF,TGTGCCAGTAGTAAGGCGCTAGCGGGAGGGCGAGACGAGCAGTACTTC
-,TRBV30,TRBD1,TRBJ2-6,CAWSAQGAAGANVLTF,TGTGCCTGGAGTGCTCAGGGGGCTGCCGGGGCCAACGTCCTGACTTTC
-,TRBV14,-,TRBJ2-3,CASSPSERRGNTDTQYF,TGTGCCAGCAGCCCGAGCGAACGCAGGGGCAACACAGATACGCAGTATTTT
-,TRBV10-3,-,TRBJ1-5,CAISGDSDQPQHF,TGTGCCATCAGTGGGGACTCTGATCAGCCCCAGCATTTT
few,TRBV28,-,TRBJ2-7,CASRQRSSYEQYF,TGTGCCAGCAGACAGAGAAGCTCCTACGAGCAGTACTTC
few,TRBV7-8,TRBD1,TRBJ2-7,CASSSGQPYFHEQYF,TGTGCCAGCAGCTCGGGACAGCCCTACTTCCACGAGCAGTACTTC
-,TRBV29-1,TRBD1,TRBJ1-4,CSVGQGYATNEKLFF,TGCAGCGTTGGACAGGGTTACGCAACTAATGAAAAACTGTTTTTT
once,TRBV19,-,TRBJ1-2,CASSTRGGRYGYTF,TGTGCCAGTAGCACCCGCGGGGGGCGATACGGCTACACCTTC
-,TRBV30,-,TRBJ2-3,CAWSPPGVSQYF,TGTGCCTGGAGTCCGCCGGGAGTTTCGCAGTATTTT
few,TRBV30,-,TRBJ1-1,CAWSVLRYTEAFF,TGTGCCTGGAGTGTACTCCGCTACACTGAAGCTTTCTTT
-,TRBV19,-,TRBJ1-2,CASRQGRGYGYTF,TGTGCCAGTAGGCAAGGGAGGGGCTATGGCTACACCTTC
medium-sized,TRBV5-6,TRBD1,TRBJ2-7,CASSLQGASSYEQYF,TGTGCCAGCAGCTTACAGGGGGCGTCCTCCTACGAGCAGTACTTC
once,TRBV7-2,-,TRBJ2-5,CASSPGDGRVRETQYF,TGTGCCAGCAGCCCGGGGGACGGGAGAGTCAGGGAGACCCAGTACTTC
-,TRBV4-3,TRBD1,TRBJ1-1,CASSQDRETGTAFF,TGCGCCAGCAGCCAAGATCGTGAGACAGGGACAGCTTTCTTT
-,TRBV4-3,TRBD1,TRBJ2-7,CASSQLGQGGYEQYF,TGCGCCAGCAGCCAACTCGGACAGGGGGGCTACGAGCAGTACTTC
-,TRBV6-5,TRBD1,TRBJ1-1,CASSYSMTGKAFF,TGTGCCAGCAGTTACTCGATGACAGGGAAAGCTTTCTTT
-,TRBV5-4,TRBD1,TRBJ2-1,CASSLPGQENSNEQFF,TGTGCCAGCAGCCTTCCTGGACAGGAGAATTCCAATGAGCAGTTCTTC
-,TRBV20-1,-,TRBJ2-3,CSASNPAQRTDTQYF,TGCAGTGCTAGTAACCCCGCGCAACGCACAGATACGCAGTATTTT
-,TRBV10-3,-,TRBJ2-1,CAISVSEGRNEQFF,TGTGCCATCAGTGTTTCGGAGGGTAGGAATGAGCAGTTCTTC
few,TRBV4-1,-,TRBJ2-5,CASSQLRSETQYF,TGCGCCAGCAGCCAATTAAGAAGCGAGACCCAGTACTTC
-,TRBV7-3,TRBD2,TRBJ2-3,CASSPLAGGTTDTQYF,TGTGCCAGCAGCCCACTGGCGGGAGGGACAACAGATACGCAGTATTTT
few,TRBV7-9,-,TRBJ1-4,CASSLGTPPEKLFF,TGTGCCAGCAGCTTAGGGACTCCCCCTGAAAAACTGTTTTTT
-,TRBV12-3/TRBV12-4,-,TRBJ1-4,CARASINEKLFF,TGTGCCAGAGCCTCAATTAATGAAAAACTGTTTTTT
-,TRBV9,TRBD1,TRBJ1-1,CASSVVDPGQGGTEAFF,TGTGCCAGCAGCGTAGTGGACCCGGGACAGGGAGGGACTGAAGCTTTCTTT
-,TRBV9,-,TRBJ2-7,CASSPGGSYEQYF,TGTGCCAGCAGCCCCGGTGGGAGTTACGAGCAGTACTTC
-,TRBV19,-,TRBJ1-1,CASSRQYTEAFF,TGTGCCAGTAGTAGACAATACACTGAAGCTTTCTTT
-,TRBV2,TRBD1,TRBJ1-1,CASSIRQGEAMNTEAFF,TGTGCCAGCAGTATACGACAGGGCGAAGCAATGAACACTGAAGCTTTCTTT
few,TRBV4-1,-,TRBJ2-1,CASSQGQRLYNEQFF,TGCGCCAGCAGCCAGGGACAACGGTTATACAATGAGCAGTTCTTC
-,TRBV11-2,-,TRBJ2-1,CASSYPSNEQFF,TGTGCCAGCAGCTACCCTAGTAATGAGCAGTTCTTC
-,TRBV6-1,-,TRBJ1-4,CASSERRTVRNEKLFF,TGTGCCAGCAGTGAACGGAGGACAGTCAGGAATGAAAAACTGTTTTTT
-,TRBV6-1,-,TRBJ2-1,CASSEASRSQGQFF,TGTGCCAGCAGTGAAGCTTCCAGGTCCCAAGGGCAGTTCTTC